Below are 4 T cell receptor beta chains sequenced from a single sample in a study of blood T cell repertoires in COVID-19. Only in-frame clones appear in the TCRdb table, and some are missing; sequencing was by immunoSEQ multiplex PCR. In the table there are around 190,000 clones, around 79% of which are singletons. The sequenced material came from peripheral blood. The receptors shown here come from a woman aged 45 to 65 with acute or convalescent COVID-19.

This chain connects TRBV18 to TRBJ1-1, with D maybe TRBD1 (5 bases). Trimming stripped 7 bases from V and 5 bases from J, with 23 bases between. This CDR3 has 16 amino acids. Germline-derived CDR1 and CDR2 are KGHSH and LQKENI. This CDR3 reads CASFDRLGSKGTEAFF. CDR3 DNA: TGTGCCAGCTTTGATCGCCTCGGGTCGAAGGGGACTGAAGCTTTCTTT.

This chain joins TRBV14 and TRBJ2-7, with 7 bases lining up with TRBD1. V was clipped by 2 bases and J by 0 bases; unmatched bases: 25. Germline V gives CDR1 SGHDN, CDR2 FVKESK. The CDR3 extends over 22 amino acids. The CDR3 loop is CASSQLQPLDRVLRISSYEQYF. DNA of the CDR3: TGTGCCAGCAGCCAATTACAGCCATTAGACAGGGTCCTTCGTATTAGCTCCTACGAGCAGTACTTC.

A single count supports this clone. At the DNA level, this CDR3 is encoded by other sequences in the same sample as well. V and J are TRBV5-1 and TRBJ2-1; TRBD2 aligns across 8 bases. This CDR3 contains 15 residues. Per germline, CDR1 SGHRS and CDR2 YFSETQ. The ends lost 2 bases at V and 5 bases at J; junction bases unmatched: 6. The CDR3 sequence is CASSLTGTRNNEQFF. The CDR3 bases are TGCGCCAGCAGCTTAACCGGGACTAGAAACAATGAGCAGTTCTTC.

The chain couples TRBV14 to TRBJ1-4, with D possibly matching TRBD1 (6 bases). Trimming shortened V by 4 bases and J by 7 bases, and 13 bases separated the two germline ends. The CDR3 sequence is 14 residues long. The V gene's germline CDR1 is SGHDN and CDR2 FVKESK. The DNA for the CDR3 is TGTGCCAGCAGCCGGGGGCACGGAGGTGAAAAACTGTTTTTT. Translating gives CASSRGHGGEKLFF.